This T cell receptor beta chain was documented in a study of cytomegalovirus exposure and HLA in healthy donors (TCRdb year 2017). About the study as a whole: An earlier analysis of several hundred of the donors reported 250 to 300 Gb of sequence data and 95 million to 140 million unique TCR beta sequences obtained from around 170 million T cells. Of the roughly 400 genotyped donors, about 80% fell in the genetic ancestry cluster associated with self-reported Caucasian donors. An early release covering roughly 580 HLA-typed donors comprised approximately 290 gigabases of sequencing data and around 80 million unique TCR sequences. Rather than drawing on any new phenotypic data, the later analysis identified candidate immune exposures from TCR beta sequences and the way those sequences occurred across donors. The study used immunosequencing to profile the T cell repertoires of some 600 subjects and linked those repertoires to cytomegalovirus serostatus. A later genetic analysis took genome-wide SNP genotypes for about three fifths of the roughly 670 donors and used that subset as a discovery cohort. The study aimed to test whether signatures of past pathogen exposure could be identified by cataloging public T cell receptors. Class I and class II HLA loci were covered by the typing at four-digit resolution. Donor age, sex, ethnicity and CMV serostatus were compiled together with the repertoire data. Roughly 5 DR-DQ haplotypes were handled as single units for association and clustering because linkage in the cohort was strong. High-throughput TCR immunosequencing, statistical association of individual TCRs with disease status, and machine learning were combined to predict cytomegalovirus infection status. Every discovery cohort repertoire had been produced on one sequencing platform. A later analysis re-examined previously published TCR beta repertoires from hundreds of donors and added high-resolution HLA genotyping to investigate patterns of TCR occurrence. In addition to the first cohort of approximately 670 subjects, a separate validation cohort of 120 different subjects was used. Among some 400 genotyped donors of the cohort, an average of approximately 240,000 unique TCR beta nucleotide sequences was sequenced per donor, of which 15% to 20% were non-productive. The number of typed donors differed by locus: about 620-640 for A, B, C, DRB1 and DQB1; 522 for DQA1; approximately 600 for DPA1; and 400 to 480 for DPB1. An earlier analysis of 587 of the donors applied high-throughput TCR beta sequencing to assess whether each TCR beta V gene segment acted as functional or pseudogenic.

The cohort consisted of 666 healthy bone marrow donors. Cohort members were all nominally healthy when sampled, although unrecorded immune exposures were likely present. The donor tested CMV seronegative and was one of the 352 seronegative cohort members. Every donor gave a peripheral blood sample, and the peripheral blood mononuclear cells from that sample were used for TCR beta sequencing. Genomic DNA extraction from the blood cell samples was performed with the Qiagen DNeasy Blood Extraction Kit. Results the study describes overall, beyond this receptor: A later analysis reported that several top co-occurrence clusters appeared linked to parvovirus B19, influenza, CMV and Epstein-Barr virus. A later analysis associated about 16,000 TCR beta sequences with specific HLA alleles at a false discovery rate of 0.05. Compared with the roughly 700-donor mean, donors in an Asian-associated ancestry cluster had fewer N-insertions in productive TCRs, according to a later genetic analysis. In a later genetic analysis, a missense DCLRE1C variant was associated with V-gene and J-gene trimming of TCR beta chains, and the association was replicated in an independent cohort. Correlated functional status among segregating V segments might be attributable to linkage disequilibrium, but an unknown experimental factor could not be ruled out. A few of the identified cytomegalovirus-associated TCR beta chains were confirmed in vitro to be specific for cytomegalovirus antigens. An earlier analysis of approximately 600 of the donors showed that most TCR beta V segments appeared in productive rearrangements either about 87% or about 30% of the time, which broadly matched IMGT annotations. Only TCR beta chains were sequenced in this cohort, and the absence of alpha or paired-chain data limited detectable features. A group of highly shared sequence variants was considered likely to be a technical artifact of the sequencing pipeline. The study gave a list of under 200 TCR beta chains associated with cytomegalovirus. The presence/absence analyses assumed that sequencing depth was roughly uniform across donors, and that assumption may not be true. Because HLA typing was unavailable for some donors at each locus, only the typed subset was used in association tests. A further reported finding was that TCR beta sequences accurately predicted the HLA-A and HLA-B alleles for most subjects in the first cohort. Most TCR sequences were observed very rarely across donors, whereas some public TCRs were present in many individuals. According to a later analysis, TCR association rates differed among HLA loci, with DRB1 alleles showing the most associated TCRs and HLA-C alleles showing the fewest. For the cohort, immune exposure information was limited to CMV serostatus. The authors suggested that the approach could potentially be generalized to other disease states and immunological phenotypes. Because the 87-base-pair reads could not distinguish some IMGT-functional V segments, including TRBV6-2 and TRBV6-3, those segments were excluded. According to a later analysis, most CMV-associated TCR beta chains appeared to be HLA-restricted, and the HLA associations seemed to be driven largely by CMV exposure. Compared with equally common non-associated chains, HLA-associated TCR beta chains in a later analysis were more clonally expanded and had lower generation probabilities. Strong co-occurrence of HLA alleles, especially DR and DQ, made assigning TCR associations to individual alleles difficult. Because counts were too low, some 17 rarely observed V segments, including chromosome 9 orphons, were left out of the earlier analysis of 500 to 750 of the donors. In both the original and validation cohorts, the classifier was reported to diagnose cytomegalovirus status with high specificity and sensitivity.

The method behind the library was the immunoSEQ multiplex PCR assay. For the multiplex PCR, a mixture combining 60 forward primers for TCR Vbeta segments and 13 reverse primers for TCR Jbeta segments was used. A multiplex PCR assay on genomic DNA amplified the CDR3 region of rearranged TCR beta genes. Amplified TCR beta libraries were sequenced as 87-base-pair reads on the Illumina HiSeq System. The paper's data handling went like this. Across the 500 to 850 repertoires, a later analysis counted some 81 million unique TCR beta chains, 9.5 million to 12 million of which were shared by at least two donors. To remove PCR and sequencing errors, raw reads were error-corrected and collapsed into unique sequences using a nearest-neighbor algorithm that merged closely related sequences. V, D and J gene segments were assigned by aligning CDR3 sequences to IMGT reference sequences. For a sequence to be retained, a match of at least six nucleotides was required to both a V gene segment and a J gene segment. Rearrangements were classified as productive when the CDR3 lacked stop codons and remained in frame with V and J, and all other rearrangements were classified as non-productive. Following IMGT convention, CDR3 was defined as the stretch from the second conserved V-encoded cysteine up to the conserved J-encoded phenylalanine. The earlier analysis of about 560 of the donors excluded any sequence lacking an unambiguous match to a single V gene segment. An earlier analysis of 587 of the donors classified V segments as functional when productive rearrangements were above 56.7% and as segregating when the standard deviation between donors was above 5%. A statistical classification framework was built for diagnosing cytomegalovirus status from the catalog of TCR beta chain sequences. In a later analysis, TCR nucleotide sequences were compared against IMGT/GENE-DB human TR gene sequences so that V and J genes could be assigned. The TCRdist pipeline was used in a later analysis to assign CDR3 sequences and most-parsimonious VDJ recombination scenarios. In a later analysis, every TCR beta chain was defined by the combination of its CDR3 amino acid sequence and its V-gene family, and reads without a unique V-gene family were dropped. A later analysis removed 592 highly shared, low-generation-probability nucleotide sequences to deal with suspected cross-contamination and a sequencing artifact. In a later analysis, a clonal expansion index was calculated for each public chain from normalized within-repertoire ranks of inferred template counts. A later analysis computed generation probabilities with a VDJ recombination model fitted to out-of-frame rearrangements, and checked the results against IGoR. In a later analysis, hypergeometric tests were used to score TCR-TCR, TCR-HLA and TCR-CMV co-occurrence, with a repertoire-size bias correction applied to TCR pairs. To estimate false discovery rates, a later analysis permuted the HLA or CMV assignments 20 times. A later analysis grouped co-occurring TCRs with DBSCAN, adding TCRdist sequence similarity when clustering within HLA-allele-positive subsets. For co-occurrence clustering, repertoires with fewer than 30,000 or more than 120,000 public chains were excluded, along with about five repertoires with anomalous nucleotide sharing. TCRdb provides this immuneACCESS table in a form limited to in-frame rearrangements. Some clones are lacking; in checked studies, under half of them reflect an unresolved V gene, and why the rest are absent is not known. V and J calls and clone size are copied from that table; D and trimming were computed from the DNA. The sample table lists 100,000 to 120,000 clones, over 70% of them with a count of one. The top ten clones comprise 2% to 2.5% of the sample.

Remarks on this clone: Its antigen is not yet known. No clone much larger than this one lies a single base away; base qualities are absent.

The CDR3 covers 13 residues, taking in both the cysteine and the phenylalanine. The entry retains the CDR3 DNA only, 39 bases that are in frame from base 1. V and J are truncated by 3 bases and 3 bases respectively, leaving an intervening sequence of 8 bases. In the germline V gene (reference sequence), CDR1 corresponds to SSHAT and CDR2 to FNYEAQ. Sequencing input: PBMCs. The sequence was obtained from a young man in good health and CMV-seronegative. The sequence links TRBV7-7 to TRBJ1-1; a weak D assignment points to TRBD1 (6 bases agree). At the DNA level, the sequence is TGTGCCAGCAGCTTGACAGGAGACACTGAAGCTTTCTTT. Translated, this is CASSLTGDTEAFF.